A single T cell receptor beta chain is shown here with its context. Its target is unknown. These data come from a study of shared clonotypes between healthy human individuals. General study findings and limits: Clonotype sharing among donors was expected to depend on sequencing depth. Among non-shared clonotypes, generation probabilities were lower than among those shared by all four donors.

Clones were sequenced by immunoSEQ multiplex PCR, and TCRdb holds only the in-frame ones, with some missing. The table has 2 million to 2.5 million clones, around 95% seen once. The germline V gene encodes CDR1 MNHEY and CDR2 SVGAGI. The CDR3 is 14 amino acids. Trimming stripped 0 bases from V and 6 bases from J, with 12 bases between. All of the donors resided in Nashville, Tennessee, and each was a Caucasian adult. V usage is TRBV6-5 and J usage is TRBJ2-7; the D gene could be TRBD1 or TRBD2 (5 bases each). Sequenced sample: naive CD4+ T cells sorted from blood. Specified subset: CD45RA+ positively selected. The receptor was derived from a man aged 18 to 29 in good health. CDR3 bases: TGTGCCAGCAGTTACTCGAAGGGGACCTCCGAGCAGTACTTC. This encodes CASSYSKGTSEQYF.